A single sample is the source of the 23 T cell receptor beta chains below, sequenced in a study of OX40 agonist ivuxolimab in advanced cancers. Libraries were prepared by immunoSEQ multiplex PCR; TCRdb keeps only in-frame clonotypes and omits some of them. The sample contains 40,000 to 45,000 clones, 75% to 90% of which appear only once. The sample consisted of CD4+ or CD8+ T cells sorted from blood, taken in a trial of the OX40 agonist ivuxolimab. The source of these receptors is an adult with an advanced solid tumor such as melanoma, head and neck, liver or kidney cancer.

The gene calls are TRBV11-1 and TRBJ2-7, with 12 bases identical to TRBD2. Germline CDR1 reads SGHAT; CDR2 reads FQDESV (reference sequence). J gave up 4 bases and V 5 bases, and 3 bases lay outside the gene matches. This CDR3 region has 14 residues. The CDR3 is CASSTGLAGYEQYF. The CDR3, as DNA: TGTGCCAGCAGCACCGGACTAGCGGGATACGAGCAGTACTTC.

This chain uses TRBV5-1 with TRBJ2-5; 9 positions match TRBD1. J was trimmed by 5 bases and V by 4 bases; bases with no gene match: 9. The CDR3 runs to 15 residues. CDR1 and CDR2 from the germline V gene are SGHRS and YFSETQ. The CDR3 nucleotides read TGCGCCAGCAGCAAGGAAACAGGGGGCAGGGAGACCCAGTACTTC. It yields the protein CASSKETGGRETQYF. Combining the CDR3 with reference TRBV5-1 and TRBJ2-5 gives the whole variable domain KAGVTQTPRYLIKTRGQQVTLSCSPISGHRSVSWYQQTPGQGLQFLFEYFSETQRNKGNFPGRFSGRQFSNSRSEMNVSTLELGDSALYLCASSKETGGRETQYFGPGTRLLVL.

This clone was seen only a few times. The gene calls are TRBV30 and TRBJ1-1, with D tentatively TRBD1 (5 bases). Germline CDR1 reads GTSNPN; CDR2 reads SVGIG (reference sequence). Trimming took off 2 bases at V and 0 bases at J, with 10 bases between the two ends. The CDR3 length is 14 residues. The DNA for the CDR3 is TGTGCCTGGAGTACACAGGCGGTGAACACTGAAGCTTTCTTT. Translation gives CAWSTQAVNTEAFF.

The chain links TRBV5-6 to TRBJ2-7, with TRBD2 identical over 8 bases. V lost 2 bases, J lost 2 bases, and 3 bases stayed unmatched. The length of the CDR3 is 14 residues. Looked up from germline, CDR1 is SGHDT and CDR2 is YYEEEE. As DNA, the CDR3 is TGTGCCAGCAGCTTCGGGGGGGCTCCCTACGAGCAGTACTTC. Protein product: CASSFGGAPYEQYF.

The chain recombines TRBV7-6 with TRBJ1-2; TRBD1 aligns across 9 bases. With 0 bases clipped from V and 7 bases from J, the junction kept 12 bases outside the gene matches. Germline V CDR1 and CDR2: SGHVS, FNYEAQ. CDR3 length: 17 amino acids. Here the CDR3 DNA reads TGTGCCAGCAGCTTAGCTGGACAGGGGATCTTGAGTGGTGGCTACACCTTC. It specifies CASSLAGQGILSGGYTF. Full variable domain (remainder filled in from reference TRBV7-6 and TRBJ1-2): GAGVSQSPRYKVTKRGQDVALRCDPISGHVSLYWYRQALGQGPEFLTYFNYEAQQDKSGLPNDRFSAERPEGSISTLTIQRTEQRDSAMYRCASSLAGQGILSGGYTFGSGTRLTVV.

The J gene is TRBJ2-3, the V gene TRBV6-1; 8 bases fit TRBD1. This CDR3 has 16 amino acids. CDR1 is MNHNS, CDR2 SASEGT, per germline. The J segment lost 7 bases and the V segment lost 0 bases, leaving 9 bases of the junction unmatched. CDR3 region: CASSEASQNRGNTQYF. CDR3 DNA sequence: TGTGCCAGCAGTGAAGCCAGTCAAAACAGGGGGAATACGCAGTATTTT.

V usage is TRBV5-6 and J usage is TRBJ2-1; D perhaps matches TRBD1 (6 bases). Germline assignment: CDR1 SGHDT and CDR2 YYEEEE. CDR3 length: 16 amino acids. V lost 1 base and J lost 2, with 13 bases in between. The CDR3 nucleotides are TGTGCCAGCAGCTTGCCCGGCAGGGGCCCCTACAATGAGCAGTTCTTC. Translating it yields CASSLPGRGPYNEQFF.

The chain is built from TRBV2 and TRBJ1-4, with a possible D match to TRBD1 (5 bases). This CDR3 spans 15 amino acids. Trimming took off 6 bases at V and 2 bases at J, with 13 bases between the two ends. Germline CDR1 SNHLY, CDR2 FYNNEI. The CDR3 coding sequence is TGTGCCAGCAGCCGGGCACGGGGGACTAATGAAAAACTGTTTTTT. Translation: CASSRARGTNEKLFF.

This clone was picked up a small number of times. The chain uses TRBV6-1 and TRBJ2-6; the D is unclear. Trimming removed 11 bases from V and 0 bases from J, with 14 bases in between. The CDR3 spans 15 residues. In germline, CDR1 is MNHNS, CDR2 SASEGT. CDR3 bases: TGTGCCTCCCGGACGGTGAGCTCTGGGGCCAACGTCCTGACTTTC. Translating gives CASRTVSSGANVLTF.

V usage is TRBV4-2 and J usage is TRBJ2-1; D is perhaps TRBD1 or TRBD2 (7 bases each). Trimming took 1 base from V and 2 from J, leaving 18 bases between them. Germline CDR1 and CDR2: LGHNA and YNFKEQ. There are 18 residues in the CDR3. The CDR3 DNA reads TGTGCCAGCAGCCAAGTTTCCGGGGAGGGGGCCGCCTACAATGAGCAGTTCTTC. Its translation is CASSQVSGEGAAYNEQFF.

The chain recombines TRBV6-5 with TRBJ2-2; a weak D match, TRBD2 (6 bases). CDR3 length: 15 amino acids. From germline, CDR1 is MNHEY and CDR2 SVGAGI. V lost 8 bases and J lost 2, with 15 bases in between. The CDR3 bases are TGTGCCAGCGGTCGGGAGACAACCAACACCGGGGAGCTGTTTTTT. It codes for CASGRETTNTGELFF.

V and J are TRBV6-6 and TRBJ1-5; 7 bases fit TRBD1. Per the germline V gene, CDR1 is MNHNY and CDR2 is SVGAGI (reference sequence). J lost 13 bases, V lost 0 bases, and 3 bases had no gene match. The CDR3 spans 12 residues. For the CDR3, the DNA is TGTGCCAGCAGTTACTCCGGGGGACAGCAGCATTTT. Its protein product is CASSYSGGQQHF.

This chain uses TRBV18 with TRBJ1-3; D remains ambiguous. Per germline, CDR1 KGHSH and CDR2 LQKENI. The CDR3 spans 15 residues. The V end lost 6 bases, the J end lost 0 bases, and 12 bases lay between the germline ends. The CDR3 sequence is CASSPGATSGNTIYF. DNA of the CDR3: TGTGCCAGCTCGCCGGGAGCGACCTCTGGAAACACCATATATTTT. The variable domain in full, with the rest retrieved from reference TRBV18 and TRBJ1-3, is NAGVMQNPRHLVRRRGQEARLRCSPMKGHSHVYWYRQLPEEGLKFMVYLQKENIIDESGMPKERFSAEFPKEGPSILRIQQVVRGDSAAYFCASSPGATSGNTIYFGEGSWLTVV.

The CDR3 sequence is CASSSANIDRYDEQFF. The CDR3, as DNA: TGTGCCAGCAGCTCCGCCAACATAGACCGTTATGATGAGCAGTTCTTC. This sequence joins TRBV7-2 and TRBJ2-1; D is uncertain. Germline V gives CDR1 SGHTA, CDR2 FQGNSA. The CDR3 contains 16 residues. V lost 4 bases to trimming and J lost 8 bases, with 21 bases between them.

The CDR3 loop is CSVEEDELGGYTF. CDR3 in DNA: TGCAGCGTTGAAGAAGACGAATTGGGGGGCTACACCTTC. The rearrangement uses TRBV29-1 and TRBJ1-2; D call uncertain. Germline CDR1 SQVTM, CDR2 ANQGSEA. This CDR3 has 13 amino acids. Trimming removed 0 bases from V and 8 bases from J, with 13 bases in between.

Note on this clone: Distinct nucleotide sequences in the sample also encode this CDR3. The rearrangement links TRBV28 to TRBJ1-1; TRBD1 might be the D (5 bases). This CDR3 spans 13 amino acids. Trimming cost V 3 bases and J 4 bases, with 9 bases left between them. Germline V gene sequence: CDR1 MDHEN, CDR2 SYDVKM. The DNA of the CDR3 is TGTGCCAGCAGTTTGGTGAGGGGCACTGAAGCTTTCTTT. Translation gives CASSLVRGTEAFF.

The chain employs TRBV11-3 and TRBJ2-3, with D possibly TRBD2 on 6 matching bases. V was shortened by 5 bases and J by 2 bases, with 17 bases between the two germline ends. The CDR3 is made up of 16 amino acids. CDR1 SGHNT and CDR2 YENEEA come from the germline V gene. The CDR3 coding sequence is TGTGCCAGCAGCCAAGAGCAGGGAGGCGTCACAGATACGCAGTATTTT. Amino acid sequence: CASSQEQGGVTDTQYF. Variable domain in full (rest from reference TRBV11-3 and TRBJ2-3): EAGVVQSPRYKIIEKKQPVAFWCNPISGHNTLYWYLQNLGQGPELLIRYENEEAVDDSQLPKDRFSAERLKGVDSTLKIQPAELGDSAVYLCASSQEQGGVTDTQYFGPGTRLTVL.

This chain uses TRBV30 with TRBJ2-1, with D possibly TRBD2 on 5 matching bases. The ends were cut back, 1 base at V and 2 bases at J, with 9 bases in the middle. This CDR3 spans 14 amino acids. Germline CDR1 and CDR2: GTSNPN and SVGIG (reference sequence). The CDR3: CAWSGLATYNEQFF. In DNA form, the CDR3 reads TGTGCCTGGAGTGGTCTAGCCACCTACAATGAGCAGTTCTTC.

The CDR3 region has the DNA TGTGCCTGGAGCCCAAGGCGATGGGCCGGGGAGCTGTTTTTT. Its translation is CAWSPRRWAGELFF. The chain combines TRBV30 with TRBJ2-2; D unresolved. CDR1 and CDR2 from the germline V gene are GTSNPN and SVGIG (reference sequence). With 3 bases removed from V and 6 bases from J, the gap between germline ends came to 14 bases. The CDR3 has 14 amino acids.

The sample holds one count of this clone. V and J are TRBV4-1 and TRBJ2-1, with D possibly being TRBD1 (6 bases). From germline, CDR1 is MGHRA and CDR2 YSYEKL. The CDR3 extends over 18 amino acids. Between the trimmed V and J ends, which lost 5 bases and 3 bases, there was a span of 23 bases. Written as DNA, the CDR3 is TGCGCCAGCAGCGGTACCCGCAAGAGGGGGAGTTTCTACAATGAGCAGTTCTTC. This sequence encodes CASSGTRKRGSFYNEQFF.

V and J are TRBV5-1 and TRBJ2-7; a weak D match, TRBD2 (5 bases). This CDR3 contains 12 residues. The V and J ends lost 2 bases and 7 bases respectively, with 10 bases between them. Looked up from germline, CDR1 is SGHRS and CDR2 is YFSETQ. CDR3 sequence reads: CASSLLGLEQYF. The CDR3 DNA reads as TGCGCCAGCAGCTTACTAGGCCTGGAGCAGTACTTC.

This rearrangement joins TRBV27 to TRBJ1-5; TRBD1 matches 8 bases. V gave up 2 bases and J gave up 6 bases; unmatched junction bases: 3. The V gene's germline CDR1 is MNHEY and CDR2 SMNVEV (reference sequence). The CDR3 sequence is 14 residues long. The DNA for the CDR3 is TGTGCCAGCAGTTTACAGGGGGCTGTTCAGCCCCAGCATTTT. Translated, it gives CASSLQGAVQPQHF.

This sequence joins TRBV30 and TRBJ1-1; D remains ambiguous. V shed 2 bases and J shed 1 base, with 8 bases lying between them. This CDR3 comprises 13 residues. Per the germline V gene, CDR1 is GTSNPN and CDR2 is SVGIG (reference sequence). Written as DNA, the CDR3 is TGTGCCTGGAGTCTCAGCCCGAACACTGAAGCTTTCTTT. Protein product: CAWSLSPNTEAFF. Drawing the rest from reference TRBV30 and TRBJ1-1, the complete variable domain is SQTIHQWPATLVQPVGSPLSLECTVEGTSNPNLYWYRQAAGRGLQLLFYSVGIGQISSEVPQNLSASRPQDRQFILSSKKLLLSDSGFYLCAWSLSPNTEAFFGQGTRLTVV.